These T cell receptor beta chains were read from a single sample in a study of glioma-infiltrating T cells after dendritic cell vaccination. Libraries were prepared by immunoSEQ multiplex PCR; TCRdb keeps only in-frame clonotypes and omits some of them. The sample lists about 82,000 clones, roughly four fifths seen once, with less than 7.5% in the top ten. The starting material was blood, obtained after dendritic cell vaccination. These receptor sequences come from a human donor with glioblastoma. The CDR3 runs from the conserved cysteine through the conserved F or W. The D gene is left open where the match is weak. The listing skips clone size in some rows; elsewhere it reads once, few, many or a size class.

d_gene: -
v_gene: TRBV5-3
abundance: -
j_gene: TRBJ2-1
CDR3nt: TGTGCCAGAAGCTGGAGAGAGCAGTTCTTC
CDR3aa: CARSWREQFF

d_gene: -
v_gene: TRBV6-5
abundance: -
j_gene: TRBJ2-1
CDR3nt: TGTGCCAGCAGTTACACTAGGAATGAGCAGTTCTTC
CDR3aa: CASSYTRNEQFF

d_gene: TRBD1
v_gene: TRBV6-1
abundance: -
j_gene: TRBJ2-7
CDR3nt: TGTGCCAGCAGTCAACGGACAGGGCCGGGGGACGAGCAGTACTTC
CDR3aa: CASSQRTGPGDEQYF

d_gene: -
v_gene: TRBV6-1
abundance: -
j_gene: TRBJ2-5
CDR3nt: TGTGCCACCAAAATCCAGGGGCGCGAGACCCAGTACTTC
CDR3aa: CATKIQGRETQYF

d_gene: TRBD2
v_gene: TRBV27
abundance: -
j_gene: TRBJ2-4
CDR3nt: TGTGCCAGCAGTCCGCTTGCGGGGGATCCGCGTTTAGCCAAAAACATTCAGTACTTC
CDR3aa: CASSPLAGDPRLAKNIQYF

d_gene: TRBD1
v_gene: TRBV27
abundance: -
j_gene: TRBJ2-7
CDR3nt: TGTGCCAGCAGGCCTACAGGGGGCGCTTACGAGCAGTACTTC
CDR3aa: CASRPTGGAYEQYF

d_gene: -
v_gene: TRBV23-1
abundance: once
j_gene: TRBJ2-7
CDR3nt: TGCGCCAGCAGTCAATCTCCCTTCGGGTACGAGCAGTACTTC
CDR3aa: CASSQSPFGYEQYF

d_gene: -
v_gene: TRBV27
abundance: -
j_gene: TRBJ2-2
CDR3nt: TGTGCCAGCAGTTTATCGGAGGTATACGGGAACACCGGGGAGCTGTTTTTT
CDR3aa: CASSLSEVYGNTGELFF

d_gene: -
v_gene: TRBV9
abundance: -
j_gene: TRBJ2-1
CDR3nt: TGTGCCAGCAGCGTAGCTAAAGACAGGGTTGGGGAACTAGCGGATAACAATGAGCAGTTCTTC
CDR3aa: CASSVAKDRVGELADNNEQFF

d_gene: -
v_gene: TRBV5-1
abundance: -
j_gene: TRBJ1-1
CDR3nt: TGCGCCAGCAGCTTGTTGTCCCAGGGCGGTGGAAAGGTGAACACTGAAGCTTTCTTT
CDR3aa: CASSLLSQGGGKVNTEAFF

d_gene: -
v_gene: TRBV4-3
abundance: -
j_gene: TRBJ1-1
CDR3nt: TGCGCCAGCAGCCCGTCTTTAAGGGGCACTGAAGCTTTCTTT
CDR3aa: CASSPSLRGTEAFF

d_gene: -
v_gene: TRBV2
abundance: -
j_gene: TRBJ2-3
CDR3nt: TGTGCCAGCAGTGATGTGGCGGGTACGCAGTATTTT
CDR3aa: CASSDVAGTQYF

d_gene: TRBD2
v_gene: TRBV5-1
abundance: -
j_gene: TRBJ2-1
CDR3nt: TGCGCCAGCAGCTTGGGCGGGGGGGCAAGGTACAATGAGCAGTTCTTC
CDR3aa: CASSLGGGARYNEQFF

d_gene: TRBD1
v_gene: TRBV28
abundance: -
j_gene: TRBJ1-5
CDR3nt: TGTGCCAGCTCCCCGGACAGGTTCCAGCCCCAGCATTTT
CDR3aa: CASSPDRFQPQHF

d_gene: -
v_gene: TRBV19
abundance: -
j_gene: TRBJ1-5
CDR3nt: TGTGCCAGTAGTATTCAGGGAAAGGACAATCAGCCCCAGCATTTT
CDR3aa: CASSIQGKDNQPQHF

d_gene: -
v_gene: TRBV28
abundance: -
j_gene: TRBJ1-2
CDR3nt: TGTGCCAGCAGTCCTAACTCCCCTCAGGGATCGGGCCCTAACTATGGCTACACCTTC
CDR3aa: CASSPNSPQGSGPNYGYTF

d_gene: TRBD1
v_gene: TRBV19
abundance: -
j_gene: TRBJ1-5
CDR3nt: TGTGCCAGTAGTACCGGGACAGCAAATCAGCCCCAGCATTTT
CDR3aa: CASSTGTANQPQHF

d_gene: TRBD1
v_gene: TRBV6-6
abundance: once
j_gene: TRBJ2-5
CDR3nt: TGTGCCAGCAGTCCCGGGACAGGGTTGGCCCAAGAGACCCAGTACTTC
CDR3aa: CASSPGTGLAQETQYF

d_gene: -
v_gene: TRBV5-1
abundance: -
j_gene: TRBJ1-2
CDR3nt: TGCGCCAGCAGCTTGGCCATGGGGCACGGCTACACCTTC
CDR3aa: CASSLAMGHGYTF

d_gene: TRBD1
v_gene: TRBV30
abundance: -
j_gene: TRBJ1-2
CDR3nt: TGTGCCTTTTGGACAGGGCTAATTTTTGATGGCTACACCTTC
CDR3aa: CAFWTGLIFDGYTF

d_gene: -
v_gene: TRBV5-1
abundance: -
j_gene: TRBJ1-2
CDR3nt: TGCGCCAGCAGCTTGGGGGACGGACTAAACTATGGCTACACCTTC
CDR3aa: CASSLGDGLNYGYTF

d_gene: TRBD1
v_gene: TRBV2
abundance: -
j_gene: TRBJ1-5
CDR3nt: TGTGCCAGCAGAACGGGACAGTTCAATCAGCCCCAGCATTTT
CDR3aa: CASRTGQFNQPQHF

d_gene: -
v_gene: TRBV5-1
abundance: -
j_gene: TRBJ1-5
CDR3nt: TGCGCCAGCAGCTTGGTAGGGGATAGCAATCAGCCCCAGCATTTT
CDR3aa: CASSLVGDSNQPQHF

d_gene: TRBD1
v_gene: TRBV2
abundance: -
j_gene: TRBJ1-4
CDR3nt: TGTGCCAGCAGTCTGGGACAGCTACGTGAAAAACTGTTTTTT
CDR3aa: CASSLGQLREKLFF